Listed below are T cell receptor beta chains from one sample, sequenced in a study of blood T cell repertoires in COVID-19. Assay: immunoSEQ multiplex PCR; the TCRdb copy retains only in-frame clones and omits some. The repertoire holds about half a million clones, with 80% to 90% as singletons. The sample consisted of peripheral blood. These receptors came from a human donor in a cohort sampled during active COVID-19. Both conserved end residues are part of each CDR3. Each record gives: CDR3 length, V gene, J gene, CDR3 protein.

10	TRBV29-1	TRBJ2-1	CSVRVDEQFF
13	TRBV28	TRBJ1-1	CASSLNPQGVSFF
13	TRBV12-3/TRBV12-4	TRBJ2-3	CASKGLALDTQYF
19	TRBV7-8	TRBJ2-5	CASSLGDRAERGGSETQYF
14	TRBV19	TRBJ2-5	CASSITQASGAQYF
14	TRBV5-1	TRBJ2-1	CASRKESSYNEQFF
15	TRBV9	TRBJ1-4	CASSESGQAPEKLFF
15	TRBV9	TRBJ1-1	CASSVLQGQNTEAFF
15	TRBV24-1	TRBJ2-3	CATSYQQGAGDTQYF
14	TRBV18	TRBJ1-4	CASSPDRVNEKLFF
15	TRBV27	TRBJ2-1	CASSQQGGKYNEQFF
13	TRBV9	TRBJ1-1	CASSFIQDTEAFF
16	TRBV27	TRBJ2-7	CASSRTPGQGYYEQYF
16	TRBV7-9	TRBJ2-2	CASSLGQGENTGELFF
14	TRBV30	TRBJ2-2	CAWMDRGYTGELFF
19	TRBV19	TRBJ2-1	CASSIGASGGRMTYNEQFF
13	TRBV29-1	TRBJ1-1	CSVEASGRSEAFF
14	TRBV19	TRBJ2-3	CASSRTGGTDTQYF
16	TRBV5-1	TRBJ2-3	CASSPGTSGSTDTQYF
14	TRBV7-2	TRBJ1-2	CASSLEKGAYGYTF
13	TRBV24-1	TRBJ2-7	CATSEPDSYEQYF
16	TRBV15	TRBJ1-4	CATSRDRDRGTEKLFF
13	TRBV7-3	TRBJ1-1	CASSFYRDTEAFF
16	TRBV7-9	TRBJ1-1	CASSHPGGGILTEAFF
15	TRBV5-1	TRBJ1-1	CASSGGQGPGTEAFF
15	TRBV7-2	TRBJ1-5	CASSPGQGAIQPQHF
16	TRBV5-1	TRBJ2-3	CASSLVPSVSTDTQYF
13	TRBV12-3/TRBV12-4	TRBJ1-3	CASSQYRGDTIYF
15	TRBV29-1	TRBJ2-1	CSVDGSSSGGNEQFF
15	TRBV30	TRBJ1-5	CAWSMDRGVNQPQHF
16	TRBV10-3	TRBJ1-5	CAISESGGEGYQPQHF
15	TRBV7-6	TRBJ2-3	CASSRTGSGADTQYF
15	TRBV7-3	TRBJ2-7	CASSPGQGRVSEQYF
14	TRBV29-1	TRBJ1-1	CSVGDSPLNTEAFF
14	TRBV14	TRBJ1-2	CASSQARLNYGYTF
15	TRBV7-7	TRBJ2-1	CASSLLASGVNEQFF
13	TRBV12-5	TRBJ2-3	CASGPRGADTQYF
13	TRBV5-6	TRBJ1-1	CASSQILTGVAFF
15	TRBV7-2	TRBJ1-2	CASSPRTGPRDGYTF
13	TRBV19	TRBJ1-1	CASSNPGTVEAFF
14	TRBV19	TRBJ2-7	CASTPGTSAYEQYF
16	TRBV7-2	TRBJ2-1	CASSLFKAGAGNEQFF
15	TRBV19	TRBJ1-2	CASSIHSPPGYGYTF
15	TRBV5-5	TRBJ2-2	CASSWTGGDTGELFF
13	TRBV7-7	TRBJ2-5	CASAREGIETQYF
13	TRBV29-1	TRBJ2-3	CSVADSHGGTQYF
14	TRBV5-1	TRBJ2-7	CASSSVTGAYEQYF
14	TRBV6-5	TRBJ1-5	CASCHRGRNQPQHF
15	TRBV14	TRBJ2-7	CASSPLGQGRYEQYF
19	TRBV3-1/TRBV3-2	TRBJ2-5	CASSQGPRASGSERETQYF
14	TRBV5-5	TRBJ2-5	CASSLGTSRETQYF